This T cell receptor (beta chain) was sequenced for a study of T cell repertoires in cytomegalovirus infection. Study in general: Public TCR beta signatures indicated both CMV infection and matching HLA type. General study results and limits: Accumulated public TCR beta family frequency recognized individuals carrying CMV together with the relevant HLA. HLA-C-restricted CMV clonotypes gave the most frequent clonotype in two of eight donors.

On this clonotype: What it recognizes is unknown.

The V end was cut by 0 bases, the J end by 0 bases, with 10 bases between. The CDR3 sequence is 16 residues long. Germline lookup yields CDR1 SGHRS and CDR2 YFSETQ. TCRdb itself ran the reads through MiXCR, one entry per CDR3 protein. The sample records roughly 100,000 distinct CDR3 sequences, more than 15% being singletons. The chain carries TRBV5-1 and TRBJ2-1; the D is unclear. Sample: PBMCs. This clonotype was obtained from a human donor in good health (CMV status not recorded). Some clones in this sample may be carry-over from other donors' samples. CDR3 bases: TGCGCCAGCAGCTTGGGACACTCAAGCTCCTACAATGAGCAGTTCTTC. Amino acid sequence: CASSLGHSSSYNEQFF.